The text below deals with one T cell receptor beta chain. Antigen unknown. The data stem from a study of T cell repertoires in aging, cancer and after chemotherapy. Study in general: Donors were grouped into six age bands spanning 30 or younger through 70 or older. Paired samples before and after chemotherapy came from chronic lymphocytic leukemia patients on fludarabine- or bendamustine-based regimens. The full dataset contained several million TCR reads. Overall study results and limits: Healthy donors lost TCR diversity with age mainly through richness, cancer patients through richness and evenness.

The template was genomic DNA from peripheral blood, not RNA. Rearranged V-D-J TRB sequences were amplified with a mixed TRB-A/B primer pool. TCRdb reprocessed the multiplex PCR reads with MiXCR, giving one entry per CDR3 protein. Of about 6,200 distinct CDR3 sequences detected, about 30% appear once; the ten largest clones hold about 8%. The V gene's germline CDR1 is ENHRY and CDR2 SYGVKD. The V segment lost 8 bases and the J segment 0 bases; nucleotides outside the gene matches: 0. This CDR3 comprises 14 residues. The sequenced sample was blood. This chain connects TRBV10-3 to TRBJ2-7, with 14 bases fitting TRBD2. The TCR was taken from a human donor with a blood cancer. The CDR3 sequence: CAIGTSGSSYEQYF. Here the CDR3 DNA reads TGTGCCATCGGGACTAGCGGGAGCTCCTACGAGCAGTACTTC.